The clone carrying this T cell receptor (beta chain) was detected ten times or more. Its antigen remains unknown. The data were obtained in a study of T-cell memory formation after mild COVID-19. UMIs and sample barcodes were carried by the TCR alpha and TCR beta cDNA libraries that 5'RACE produced using constant-segment primers. TCRdb redid the calling of the 5' RACE reads with MiXCR, one entry per CDR3 protein. The profile covers some 150,000 distinct CDR3 sequences, with about 5.7% appearing a single time and approximately 2.1% taken by the ten largest. Study-wide findings and caveats: Unconfirmed was the SARS-CoV-2 specificity of second-wave clones that peaked on day 37.

V lost 6 bases and J 3 bases, leaving 12 bases between the germline ends. Germline-derived CDR1 and CDR2 are MNHEY and SVGAGI. There are 13 residues in the CDR3. Sequenced sample: PBMCs or a T cell subset sorted from them (not recorded which). The chain uses TRBV6-5 and TRBJ2-7; D perhaps matches TRBD2 (6 bases). The receptor comes from an adult woman who had mild COVID-19 (a few samples of this study predate the infection). Cell type and time point are not known. CDR3 sequence: CASSQRGFYEQYF. CDR3 coding DNA: TGTGCCAGCAGCCAACGGGGGTTCTACGAGCAGTACTTC.